These T cell receptor beta chains were read from a single sample in a study of beta chain features in type 1 diabetes. Data came from immunoSEQ multiplex PCR; TCRdb stores just in-frame clones and leaves some out. The sample holds under 350,000 clones; approximately 14% are singletons and the top ten take over 0.015%. Input material: naive CD4+ T cells from blood. Receptor source: a man between 25 and 39 years old with type 1 diabetes. Each CDR3 is given with its conserved first and last residue. A D gene is named only where the DNA matches it firmly. For some rows the clone size is stated as once, few or many, or as a class when expanded; others skip it.

D: -; J: TRBJ2-6; size: -; V: TRBV5-6; DNA: TGTGCCAGCAGCTTGCAAGGAGTTGGGGCCAACGTCCTGACTTTC; CDR3: CASSLQGVGANVLTF
D: -; J: TRBJ2-3; size: -; V: TRBV9; DNA: TGTGCCAGCAGCGTTCGGACAGGCACAGATACGCAGTATTTT; CDR3: CASSVRTGTDTQYF
D: TRBD1; J: TRBJ1-1; size: -; V: TRBV7-3; DNA: TGTGCCAGCAGCTTAGAATCCGGGACAGGGTTCACTGAAGCTTTCTTT; CDR3: CASSLESGTGFTEAFF
D: TRBD2; J: TRBJ2-1; size: few; V: TRBV19; DNA: TGTGCCAGTACTGGTGGGGGTGTGGCTAGCGGGAGGTCGGTCAATGAGCAGTTCTTC; CDR3: CASTGGGVASGRSVNEQFF
D: -; J: TRBJ2-2; size: -; V: TRBV9; DNA: TGTGCCAGCAGCGTAGGTATCAGGGCGAACACCGGGGAGCTGTTTTTT; CDR3: CASSVGIRANTGELFF
D: TRBD2; J: TRBJ2-1; size: few; V: TRBV27; DNA: TGTGCCAGCAGTTTTGGACTAGCGGGAGCGGGTGAGCAGTTCTTC; CDR3: CASSFGLAGAGEQFF
D: TRBD1; J: TRBJ1-2; size: few; V: TRBV2; DNA: TGTGCCAGCAGAAACCGGGTAGGGGGCAATGGCTACACCTTC; CDR3: CASRNRVGGNGYTF
D: -; J: TRBJ2-6; size: few; V: TRBV7-2; DNA: TGTGCCAGCAGCCGGGACTTCTTACAGGGGGCCAACGTCCTGACTTTC; CDR3: CASSRDFLQGANVLTF
D: -; J: TRBJ1-2; size: few; V: TRBV9; DNA: TGTGCCAGCAGCGTAGCTCGAGGATATGGCTACACCTTC; CDR3: CASSVARGYGYTF
D: -; J: TRBJ1-1; size: -; V: TRBV2; DNA: TGTGCCAGCAGTGAGCACGGCACTGAAGCTTTCTTT; CDR3: CASSEHGTEAFF
D: -; J: TRBJ2-1; size: few; V: TRBV2; DNA: TGTGCCAGCAAGGACGGGAGAATGAATGAGCAGTTCTTC; CDR3: CASKDGRMNEQFF
D: -; J: TRBJ2-5; size: few; V: TRBV27; DNA: TGTGCCAGCAGTAGGTGGGCCTACCAAGAGACCCAGTACTTC; CDR3: CASSRWAYQETQYF
D: -; J: TRBJ2-5; size: once; V: TRBV6-1; DNA: TGTGCCAGCAGTGCCTCAGACAGGGAGACCCAGTACTTC; CDR3: CASSASDRETQYF
D: -; J: TRBJ2-1; size: few; V: TRBV29-1; DNA: TGCAGCGTTGAAAGGTTTTCTAGCAGGAATGAGCAGTTCTTC; CDR3: CSVERFSSRNEQFF
D: TRBD2; J: TRBJ2-5; size: -; V: TRBV9; DNA: TGTGCCAGCAGCGCATTAGGAACTAGCGGGACCCAAGAGACCCAGTACTTC; CDR3: CASSALGTSGTQETQYF
D: TRBD1; J: TRBJ1-5; size: -; V: TRBV27; DNA: TGTGCCAGCAGCCGACGCCGGGACAGCCTGTATCAGCCCCAGCATTTT; CDR3: CASSRRRDSLYQPQHF
D: -; J: TRBJ2-7; size: -; V: TRBV11-2; DNA: TGTGCCAGCAGCTTAGCCTCGGACAGCAACTACGAGCAGTACTTC; CDR3: CASSLASDSNYEQYF
D: -; J: TRBJ2-5; size: few; V: TRBV7-3; DNA: TGTGCCAGCAGCCGCCAGGGCACCAGCAGGGAGACCCAGTACTTC; CDR3: CASSRQGTSRETQYF
D: -; J: TRBJ2-5; size: few; V: TRBV18; DNA: TGTGCCAGCTCACCCCCGACGGGGCAAGAGACCCAGTACTTC; CDR3: CASSPPTGQETQYF
D: TRBD2; J: TRBJ2-1; size: few; V: TRBV7-3; DNA: TGTGCCAGCAGCATAAATCCTAGCGGCAATGAGCAGTTCTTC; CDR3: CASSINPSGNEQFF
D: -; J: TRBJ1-5; size: -; V: TRBV11-2; DNA: TGTGCCAGCAGCTTGACAGGCTATAGCAATCAGCCCCAGCATTTT; CDR3: CASSLTGYSNQPQHF
D: -; J: TRBJ2-1; size: once; V: TRBV11-2; DNA: TGTGCCAGCAGCCCGCAGGGATATGAGCAGTTCTTC; CDR3: CASSPQGYEQFF
D: TRBD1; J: TRBJ2-2; size: few; V: TRBV4-2; DNA: TGTGCCAGCAGCGACGGCCGGACAGGGGACACCGGGGAGCTGTTTTTT; CDR3: CASSDGRTGDTGELFF
D: TRBD1; J: TRBJ1-2; size: -; V: TRBV11-1; DNA: TGTGCCAGCAGCCCCAGGACAGGGACAAGGGGCTACACCTTC; CDR3: CASSPRTGTRGYTF
D: -; J: TRBJ2-5; size: -; V: TRBV7-6; DNA: TGTGCCAGCAGCTTACTAGTTGTCGAGACCCAGTACTTC; CDR3: CASSLLVVETQYF
D: -; J: TRBJ2-7; size: few; V: TRBV10-3; DNA: TGTGCCATCAGTGAGGAGACAGGAGAGCAGTACTTC; CDR3: CAISEETGEQYF
D: TRBD2; J: TRBJ2-3; size: few; V: TRBV7-9; DNA: TGTGCCAGCACGGGACTAGCGGGACCCACAGATACGCAGTATTTT; CDR3: CASTGLAGPTDTQYF
D: -; J: TRBJ1-2; size: -; V: TRBV7-6; DNA: TGTGCCAGCAGCCCGCCCAGGGCCTATGGCTACACCTTC; CDR3: CASSPPRAYGYTF
D: TRBD1; J: TRBJ1-1; size: -; V: TRBV30; DNA: TGTGCCCGGACAGGCCACTTTAACACTGAAGCTTTCTTT; CDR3: CARTGHFNTEAFF
D: TRBD2; J: TRBJ2-1; size: few; V: TRBV5-4; DNA: TGTGCCAGCAGCCTAAGGACTAGCGGGAGGGCCTTTAGGTACAATGAGCAGTTCTTC; CDR3: CASSLRTSGRAFRYNEQFF
D: -; J: TRBJ2-7; size: few; V: TRBV13; DNA: TGTGCCAGCAGCTTAGGAGCAGGGAATCGGTACTTC; CDR3: CASSLGAGNRYF
D: TRBD2; J: TRBJ2-7; size: few; V: TRBV18; DNA: TGTGCCAGCTCACCAAGAAGGGAGGGCGAGCAGTACTTC; CDR3: CASSPRREGEQYF
D: TRBD1; J: TRBJ2-1; size: few; V: TRBV7-3; DNA: TGTGCCAGCAGCTTAAGGGGACCGGGACAGGGACACAATGAGCAGTTCTTC; CDR3: CASSLRGPGQGHNEQFF
D: -; J: TRBJ2-7; size: few; V: TRBV28; DNA: TGTGCCAGCAGTTTAAGTCGGGAGCAGTACTTC; CDR3: CASSLSREQYF
D: -; J: TRBJ2-4; size: few; V: TRBV5-1; DNA: TGCGCCAGCAGCTTGGCCGGGGTAGCCAAAAACATTCAGTACTTC; CDR3: CASSLAGVAKNIQYF
D: -; J: TRBJ2-1; size: -; V: TRBV15; DNA: TGTGCCACCAGCAGAGCTCGGGAGCTCACTGGAAATGAGCAGTTCTTC; CDR3: CATSRARELTGNEQFF
D: -; J: TRBJ2-5; size: few; V: TRBV21-1; DNA: TGTGCCAGCTTCCGGGAGGCCCTGAACAGGAAAGAGACCCAGTACTTC; CDR3: CASFREALNRKETQYF
D: TRBD1; J: TRBJ1-2; size: few; V: TRBV7-6; DNA: TGTGCCAGCAGCCCAGACAGGGGGCATAACTATGGCTACACCTTC; CDR3: CASSPDRGHNYGYTF
D: TRBD1; J: TRBJ2-6; size: few; V: TRBV4-3; DNA: TGCGCCAGCAGCCAAGACAGGGGGTACGCTGGGGCCAACGTCCTGACTTTC; CDR3: CASSQDRGYAGANVLTF
D: -; J: TRBJ2-1; size: -; V: TRBV18; DNA: TGTGCCAGCTCACCCTACAGGGATTCCTACAATGAGCAGTTCTTC; CDR3: CASSPYRDSYNEQFF
D: -; J: TRBJ1-5; size: -; V: TRBV4-3; DNA: TGCGCCAGCAGCCAAGTACCAGGGGGCAATCAGCCCCAGCATTTT; CDR3: CASSQVPGGNQPQHF
D: -; J: TRBJ1-1; size: few; V: TRBV5-1; DNA: TGCGCCAGCAGCTTCGACTTGAACACTGAAGCTTTCTTT; CDR3: CASSFDLNTEAFF
D: -; J: TRBJ1-1; size: few; V: TRBV6-6; DNA: TGTGCCAGCGTAGGAGGGGCGAGGGCTTTCTTT; CDR3: CASVGGARAFF
D: TRBD2; J: TRBJ2-1; size: -; V: TRBV25-1; DNA: TGTGCCAGCAGTCAGCAAGCGGGAGGGACCTACAATGAGCAGTTCTTC; CDR3: CASSQQAGGTYNEQFF
D: TRBD2; J: TRBJ2-3; size: -; V: TRBV27; DNA: TGTGCCAGCAAGGGACTAGCGGTGCTCACAGATACGCAGTATTTT; CDR3: CASKGLAVLTDTQYF
D: TRBD2; J: TRBJ2-2; size: -; V: TRBV7-3; DNA: TGTGCCAGCAGCTTACATGGCGGGAGTAGCACCGGGGAGCTGTTTTTT; CDR3: CASSLHGGSSTGELFF
D: TRBD1; J: TRBJ2-5; size: -; V: TRBV2; DNA: TGTGCCAGCACCTCAGACAGGGGTGAGACCCAGTACTTC; CDR3: CASTSDRGETQYF
D: -; J: TRBJ2-7; size: -; V: TRBV29-1; DNA: TGCAGCGTCGCAGCCGGACTTCATTCCTACGAGCAGTACTTC; CDR3: CSVAAGLHSYEQYF
D: -; J: TRBJ2-7; size: -; V: TRBV18; DNA: TGTGCCAGCTCAACACGGGACACCTACGAGCAGTACTTC; CDR3: CASSTRDTYEQYF
D: -; J: TRBJ2-7; size: few; V: TRBV6-6; DNA: TGTGCCAGCAGCTCCCTAGGGGCGGCCTACGAGCAGTACTTC; CDR3: CASSSLGAAYEQYF
D: TRBD2; J: TRBJ2-7; size: -; V: TRBV28; DNA: TGTGCCAGCAAGGAGACTAGCGGGAGTTCCGAGCAGTACTTC; CDR3: CASKETSGSSEQYF
D: TRBD1; J: TRBJ2-7; size: -; V: TRBV28; DNA: TGTGCCAGCAAAACACAGGGGGCTTCCTACGAGCAGTACTTC; CDR3: CASKTQGASYEQYF
D: TRBD2; J: TRBJ2-7; size: few; V: TRBV4-2; DNA: TGTGCCAGCAGCCAAGGCGGGAGTGACTCCTACGAGCAGTACTTC; CDR3: CASSQGGSDSYEQYF
D: TRBD1; J: TRBJ1-4; size: few; V: TRBV7-9; DNA: TGTGCCAGCAGCTTCGGGACAGGGGAGGAAAAACTGTTTTTT; CDR3: CASSFGTGEEKLFF